This TCR beta chain comes out of a study of cytomegalovirus exposure and HLA in healthy donors. In the PCR, 60 Vbeta and 13 Jbeta primers were used. Method: immunoSEQ multiplex PCR; TCRdb's copy keeps in-frame clones and lacks some. The data show 130,000 to 150,000 clones, around 66% seen once. This clone has just one count. Antigen unknown. The study, taken as a whole, reports: It was shown in a later analysis that HLA-associated TCR beta chains were more clonally expanded than other, equally common chains. As a later analysis revealed, most CMV-associated TCR beta chains appeared HLA-restricted. The study flagged some 170 TCR beta chains as cytomegalovirus-associated.

V was clipped by 4 bases and J by 5 bases, with 21 bases between them. Looked up from germline, CDR1 is MNHEY and CDR2 is SMNVEV (reference sequence). This CDR3 spans 16 amino acids. The rearrangement links TRBV27 to TRBJ2-7; TRBD1 might be the D (5 bases). This clonotype was sampled from a woman in her thirties in good health and CMV-seropositive. The sequenced material came from PBMCs. The CDR3 region has the DNA TGTGCCAGCAGTTGGGTGGGCCGGACAAAGAGGCACGAGCAGTACTTC. Its translation is CASSWVGRTKRHEQYF.